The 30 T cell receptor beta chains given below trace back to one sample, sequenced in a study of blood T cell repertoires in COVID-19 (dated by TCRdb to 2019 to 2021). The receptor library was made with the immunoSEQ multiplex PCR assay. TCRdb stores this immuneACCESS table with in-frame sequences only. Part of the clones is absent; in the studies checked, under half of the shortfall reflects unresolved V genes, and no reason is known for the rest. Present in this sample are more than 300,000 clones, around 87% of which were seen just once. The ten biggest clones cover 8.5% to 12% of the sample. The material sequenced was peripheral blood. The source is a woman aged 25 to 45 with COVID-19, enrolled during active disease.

The CDR3 is CASTVDRDGANVLTF. The CDR3 nucleotides are TGTGCCAGCACTGTGGACAGGGATGGGGCCAACGTCCTGACTTTC. The chain employs TRBV6-5 and TRBJ2-6; TRBD1 agrees at 8 bases. CDR1 and CDR2 (germline): MNHEY, SVGAGI. This CDR3 has 15 amino acids. The trim removed 7 bases at V and 3 bases at J, leaving 5 bases unmatched.

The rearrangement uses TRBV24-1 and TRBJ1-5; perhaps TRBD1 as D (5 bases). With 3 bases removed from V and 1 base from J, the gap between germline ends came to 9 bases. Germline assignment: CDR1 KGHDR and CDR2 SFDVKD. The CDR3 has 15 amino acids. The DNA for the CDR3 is TGTGCCACCAGTGATGCAAAGGGGAGCAATCAGCCCCAGCATTTT. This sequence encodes CATSDAKGSNQPQHF.

CDR3 in amino acids: CASTLEAGLTYEQYF. The CDR3 region has the DNA TGCGCCAGCACCCTTGAAGCGGGTCTCACCTACGAGCAGTACTTC. J is TRBJ2-7 and V is TRBV4-1; weak D call: TRBD2 (6 bases). The CDR3 covers 15 residues. Germline V gene lookup returns CDR1 MGHRA and CDR2 YSYEKL. The V end was cut by 7 bases, the J end by 2 bases, with 18 bases between.

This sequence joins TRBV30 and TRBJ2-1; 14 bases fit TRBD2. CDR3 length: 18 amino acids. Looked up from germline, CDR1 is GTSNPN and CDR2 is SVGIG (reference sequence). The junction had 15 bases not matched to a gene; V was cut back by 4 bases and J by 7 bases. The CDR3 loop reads CAWIMTSGRASVNNEQFF. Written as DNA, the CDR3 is TGTGCCTGGATCATGACTAGCGGGAGGGCGTCAGTTAATAATGAGCAGTTCTTC.

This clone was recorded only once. The CDR3 protein is CASSSRLAGSYNEQFF. The DNA for the CDR3 is TGTGCCAGCAGCTCTCGACTAGCGGGGTCCTACAATGAGCAGTTCTTC. The chain has TRBV5-6 and TRBJ2-1, with 11 bases that match TRBD2. The CDR3 totals 16 residues. The J segment lost 1 base and the V segment lost 3 bases, leaving 3 bases of the junction unmatched. Germline lookup yields CDR1 SGHDT and CDR2 YYEEEE.

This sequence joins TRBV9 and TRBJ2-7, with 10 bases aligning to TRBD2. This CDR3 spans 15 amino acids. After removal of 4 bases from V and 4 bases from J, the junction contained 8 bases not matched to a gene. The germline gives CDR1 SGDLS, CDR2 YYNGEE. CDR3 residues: CASSPRGSGRYEQYF. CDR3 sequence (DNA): TGTGCCAGCAGCCCCCGTGGTAGCGGGAGGTACGAGCAGTACTTC.

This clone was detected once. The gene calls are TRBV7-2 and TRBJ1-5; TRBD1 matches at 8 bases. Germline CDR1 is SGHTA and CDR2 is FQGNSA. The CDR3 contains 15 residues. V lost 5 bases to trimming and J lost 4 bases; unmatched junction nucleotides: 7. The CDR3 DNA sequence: TGTGCCAGCAGCACTGGGACAGGAAAAAATCAGCCCCAGCATTTT. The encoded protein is CASSTGTGKNQPQHF. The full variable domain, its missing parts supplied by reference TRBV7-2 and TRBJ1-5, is GAGVSQSPSNKVTEKGKDVELRCDPISGHTALYWYRQSLGQGLEFLIYFQGNSAPDKSGLPSDRFSAERTGGSVSTLTIQRTQQEDSAVYLCASSTGTGKNQPQHFGDGTRLSIL.

Here the CDR3 DNA reads TGTGCCAGCAGTTTATTGGGACAGGGGGCCGGGGAGCTGTTTTTT. It encodes CASSLLGQGAGELFF. The chain uses TRBV28 and TRBJ2-2; the match to TRBD1 covers 11 bases. This CDR3 contains 15 residues. Germline CDR1 MDHEN, CDR2 SYDVKM. Germline trimming cut 1 base from V and 6 bases from J; bases unmatched to any gene: 1.

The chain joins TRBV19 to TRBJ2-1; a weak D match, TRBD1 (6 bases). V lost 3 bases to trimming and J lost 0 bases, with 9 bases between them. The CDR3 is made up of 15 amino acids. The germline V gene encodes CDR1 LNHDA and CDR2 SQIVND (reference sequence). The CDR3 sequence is CASSIDRRSYNEQFF. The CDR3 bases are TGTGCCAGTAGTATCGACAGGCGCTCCTACAATGAGCAGTTCTTC.

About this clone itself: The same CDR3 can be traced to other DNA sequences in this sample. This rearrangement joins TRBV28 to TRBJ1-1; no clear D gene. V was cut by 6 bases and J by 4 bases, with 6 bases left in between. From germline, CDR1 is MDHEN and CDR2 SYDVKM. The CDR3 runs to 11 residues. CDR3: CASRGGTEAFF. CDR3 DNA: TGTGCCAGCAGGGGAGGCACTGAAGCTTTCTTT.

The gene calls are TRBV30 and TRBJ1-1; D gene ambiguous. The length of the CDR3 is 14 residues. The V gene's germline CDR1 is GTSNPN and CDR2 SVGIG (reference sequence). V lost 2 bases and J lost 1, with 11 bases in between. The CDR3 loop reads CAWSSGNPNTEAFF. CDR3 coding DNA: TGTGCCTGGAGTTCGGGGAATCCGAACACTGAAGCTTTCTTT.

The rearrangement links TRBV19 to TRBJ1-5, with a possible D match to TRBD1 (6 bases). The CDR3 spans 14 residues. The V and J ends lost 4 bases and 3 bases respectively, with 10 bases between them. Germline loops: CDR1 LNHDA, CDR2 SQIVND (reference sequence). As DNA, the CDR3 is TGTGCCAGTAGTACCGGACAGTTCAATCAGCCCCAGCATTTT. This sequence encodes CASSTGQFNQPQHF.

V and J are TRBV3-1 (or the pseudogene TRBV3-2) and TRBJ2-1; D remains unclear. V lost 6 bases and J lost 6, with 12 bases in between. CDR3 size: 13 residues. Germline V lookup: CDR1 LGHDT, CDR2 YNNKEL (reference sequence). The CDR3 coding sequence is TGTGCCAGCAGTTCTCTACCCCGCAATGAGCAGTTCTTC. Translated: CASSSLPRNEQFF.

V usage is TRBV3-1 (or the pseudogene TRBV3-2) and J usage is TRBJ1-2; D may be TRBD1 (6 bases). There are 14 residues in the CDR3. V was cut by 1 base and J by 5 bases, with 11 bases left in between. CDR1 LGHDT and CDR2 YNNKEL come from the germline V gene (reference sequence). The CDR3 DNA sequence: TGTGCCAGCAGCCAAGGGACAGTTAAATATGGCTACACCTTC. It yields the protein CASSQGTVKYGYTF.

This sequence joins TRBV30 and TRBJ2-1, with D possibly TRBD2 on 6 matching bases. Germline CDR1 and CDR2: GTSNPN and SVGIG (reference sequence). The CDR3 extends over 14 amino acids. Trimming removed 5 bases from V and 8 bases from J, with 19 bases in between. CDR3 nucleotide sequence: TGTGCCTGGGGGGGGAGTCCAGTTTGGGATGAGCAGTTCTTC. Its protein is CAWGGSPVWDEQFF.

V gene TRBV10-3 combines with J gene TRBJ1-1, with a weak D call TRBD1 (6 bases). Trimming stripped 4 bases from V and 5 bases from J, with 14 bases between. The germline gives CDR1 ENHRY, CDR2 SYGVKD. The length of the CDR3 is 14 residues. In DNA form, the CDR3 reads TGTGCCATCAGTGGTGGGTTTAGGGGGACTGAAGCTTTCTTT. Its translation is CAISGGFRGTEAFF.

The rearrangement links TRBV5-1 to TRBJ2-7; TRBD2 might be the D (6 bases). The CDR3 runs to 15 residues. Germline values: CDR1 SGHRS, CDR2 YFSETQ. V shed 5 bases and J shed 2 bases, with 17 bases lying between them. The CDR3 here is CASRAGGTGPYEQYF. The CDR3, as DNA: TGCGCCAGCAGAGCCGGCGGGACGGGTCCCTACGAGCAGTACTTC.

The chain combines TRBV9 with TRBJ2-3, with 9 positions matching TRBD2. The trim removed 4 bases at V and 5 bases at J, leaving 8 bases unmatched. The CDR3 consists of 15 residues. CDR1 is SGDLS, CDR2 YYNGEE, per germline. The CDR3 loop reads CASSPRVLAGDTQYF. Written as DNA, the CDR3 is TGTGCCAGCAGCCCCAGGGTACTAGCGGGAGATACGCAGTATTTT.

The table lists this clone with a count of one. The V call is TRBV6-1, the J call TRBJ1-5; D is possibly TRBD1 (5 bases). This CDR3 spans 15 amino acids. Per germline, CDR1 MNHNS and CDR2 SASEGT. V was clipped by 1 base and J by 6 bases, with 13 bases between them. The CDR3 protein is CASSEEGREVQPQHF. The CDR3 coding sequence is TGTGCCAGCAGTGAAGAGGGCAGGGAGGTTCAGCCCCAGCATTTT.

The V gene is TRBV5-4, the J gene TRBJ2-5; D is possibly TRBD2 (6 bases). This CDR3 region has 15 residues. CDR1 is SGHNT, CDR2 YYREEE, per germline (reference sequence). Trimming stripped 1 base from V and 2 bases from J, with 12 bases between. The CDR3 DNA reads TGTGCCAGCAGCTTGTTCCTTGCGGGACAAGAGACCCAGTACTTC. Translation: CASSLFLAGQETQYF.

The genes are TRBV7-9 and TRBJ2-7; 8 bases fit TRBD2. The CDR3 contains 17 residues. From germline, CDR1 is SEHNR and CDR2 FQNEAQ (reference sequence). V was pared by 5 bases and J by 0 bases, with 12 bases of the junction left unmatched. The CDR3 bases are TGTGCCAGCAGCGGACTAGCCAAACAGGATTTCTCCTACGAGCAGTACTTC. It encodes CASSGLAKQDFSYEQYF.

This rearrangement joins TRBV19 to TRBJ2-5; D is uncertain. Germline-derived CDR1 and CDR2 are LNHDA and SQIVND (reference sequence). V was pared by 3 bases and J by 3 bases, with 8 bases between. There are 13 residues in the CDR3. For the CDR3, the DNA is TGTGCCAGTAGTATTGGGCCTAAAGAGACCCAGTACTTC. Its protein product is CASSIGPKETQYF.

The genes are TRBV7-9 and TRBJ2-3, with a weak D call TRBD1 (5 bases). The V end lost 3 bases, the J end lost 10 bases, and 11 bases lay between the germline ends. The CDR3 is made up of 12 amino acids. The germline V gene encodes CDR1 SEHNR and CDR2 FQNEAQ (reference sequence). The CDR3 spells CASSLGQLAQYF. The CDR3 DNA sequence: TGTGCCAGCAGCTTGGGGCAGTTGGCGCAGTATTTT. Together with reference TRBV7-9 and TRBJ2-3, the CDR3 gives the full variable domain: DTGVSQNPRHKITKRGQNVTFRCDPISEHNRLYWYRQTLGQGPEFLTYFQNEAQLEKSRLLSDRFSAERPKGSFSTLEIQRTEQGDSAMYLCASSLGQLAQYFGPGTRLTVL.

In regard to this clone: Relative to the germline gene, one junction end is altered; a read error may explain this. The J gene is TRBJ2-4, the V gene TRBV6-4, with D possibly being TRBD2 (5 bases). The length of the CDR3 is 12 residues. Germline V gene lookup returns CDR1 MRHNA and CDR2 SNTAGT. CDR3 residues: CASSPGSNSQYF. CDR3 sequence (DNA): TGTGCCAGCAGTCCGGGGAGCAACAGTCAGTACTTC.

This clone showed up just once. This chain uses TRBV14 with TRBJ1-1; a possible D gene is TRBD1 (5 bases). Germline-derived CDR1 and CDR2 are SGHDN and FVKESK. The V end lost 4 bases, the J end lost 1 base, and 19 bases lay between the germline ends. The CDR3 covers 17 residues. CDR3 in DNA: TGTGCCAGCAGCCCATTCGGGACTTTGACAGCGAACACTGAAGCTTTCTTT. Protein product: CASSPFGTLTANTEAFF. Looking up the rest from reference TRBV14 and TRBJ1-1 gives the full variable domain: EAGVTQFPSHSVIEKGQTVTLRCDPISGHDNLYWYRRVMGKEIKFLLHFVKESKQDESGMPNNRFLAERTGGTYSTLKVQPAELEDSGVYFCASSPFGTLTANTEAFFGQGTRLTVV.

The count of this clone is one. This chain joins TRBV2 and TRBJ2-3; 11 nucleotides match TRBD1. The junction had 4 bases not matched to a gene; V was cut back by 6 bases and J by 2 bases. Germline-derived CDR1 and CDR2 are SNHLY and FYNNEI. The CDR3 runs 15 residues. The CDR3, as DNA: TGTGCCAGCAGCTGGGACAGGGGGTCCACAGATACGCAGTATTTT. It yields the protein CASSWDRGSTDTQYF.

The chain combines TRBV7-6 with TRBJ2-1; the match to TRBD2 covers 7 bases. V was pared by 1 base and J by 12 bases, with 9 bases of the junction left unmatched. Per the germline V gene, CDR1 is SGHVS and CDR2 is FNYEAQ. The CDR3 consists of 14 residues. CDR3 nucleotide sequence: TGTGCCAGCAGCTTAGGTACTAGCGAGGGGCTGCAGTTCTTC. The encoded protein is CASSLGTSEGLQFF.

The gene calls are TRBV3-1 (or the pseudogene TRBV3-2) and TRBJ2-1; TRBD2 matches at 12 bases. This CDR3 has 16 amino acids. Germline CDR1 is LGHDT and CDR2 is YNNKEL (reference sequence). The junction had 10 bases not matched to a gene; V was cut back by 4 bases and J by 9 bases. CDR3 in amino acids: CASSLQGLAGVVEQFF. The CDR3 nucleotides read TGTGCCAGCAGCCTACAGGGACTAGCGGGCGTCGTTGAGCAGTTCTTC.

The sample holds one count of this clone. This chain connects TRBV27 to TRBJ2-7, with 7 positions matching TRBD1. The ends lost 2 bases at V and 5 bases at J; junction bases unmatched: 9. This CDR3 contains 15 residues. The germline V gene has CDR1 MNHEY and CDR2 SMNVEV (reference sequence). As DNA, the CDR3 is TGTGCCAGCAGTTTAAGGAGGACAGGCAGCCACGAGCAGTACTTC. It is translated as CASSLRRTGSHEQYF.

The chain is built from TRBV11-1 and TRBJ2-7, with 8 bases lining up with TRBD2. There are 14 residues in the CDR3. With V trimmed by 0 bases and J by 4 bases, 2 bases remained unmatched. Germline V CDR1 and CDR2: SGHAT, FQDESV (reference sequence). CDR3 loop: CASSLAAGGYEQYF. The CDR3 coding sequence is TGTGCCAGCAGCTTAGCGGCGGGAGGTTACGAGCAGTACTTC.